This T cell receptor (beta chain) was found in a study of shared clonotypes between healthy human individuals. Overall study findings and caveats: Generation probability values for non-shared clonotypes were lower than those for clonotypes shared by all four donors.

The CDR3 sequence is 15 residues long. V lost 6 bases and J lost 4; bases outside the gene matches: 8. Germline CDR1 and CDR2: MNHNS and SASEGT. Note on this clone: The antigen is undetermined.

The run depth of the assay was deep. As processed by the authors: ImmunoSEQ gave junction-only sequences without quality scores, so filtering differed. Profiling relied on immunoSEQ multiplex PCR, and the TCRdb table lists in-frame clones only, not all of them. V and J calls and clone size are copied from that table; D and trimming were computed from the DNA. The sample shows nearly 2 million clones, approximately 94% of them seen only once. CD45RO-negative CD8 cells positively selected for CCR7 made up the naive population, which excluded terminally differentiated effector memory CD45RA+ cells. Sequenced sample: naive CD8+ T cells sorted from blood. The V gene is TRBV6-1, the J gene TRBJ2-2, with 7 nucleotides matching TRBD1. The clonotype comes from a man younger than 30 in good health. CDR3 amino acids: CASSPLTGSTGELFF. The CDR3 DNA reads TGTGCCAGCAGCCCTCTGACAGGGAGCACCGGGGAGCTGTTTTTT.